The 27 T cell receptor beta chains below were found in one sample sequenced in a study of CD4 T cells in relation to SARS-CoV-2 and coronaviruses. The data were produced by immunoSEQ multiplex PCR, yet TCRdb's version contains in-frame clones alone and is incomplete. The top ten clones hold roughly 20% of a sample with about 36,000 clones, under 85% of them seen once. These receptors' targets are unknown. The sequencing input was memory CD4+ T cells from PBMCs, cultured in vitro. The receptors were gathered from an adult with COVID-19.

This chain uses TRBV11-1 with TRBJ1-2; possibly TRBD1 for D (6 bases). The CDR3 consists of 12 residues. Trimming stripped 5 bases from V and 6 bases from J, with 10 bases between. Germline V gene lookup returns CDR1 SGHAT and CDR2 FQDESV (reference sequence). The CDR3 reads CASSQEGDGYTF. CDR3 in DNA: TGTGCCAGCAGCCAAGAGGGGGATGGCTACACCTTC.

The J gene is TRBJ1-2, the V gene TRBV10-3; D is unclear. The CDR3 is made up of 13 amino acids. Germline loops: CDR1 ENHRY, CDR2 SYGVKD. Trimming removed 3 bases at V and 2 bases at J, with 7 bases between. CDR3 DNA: TGTGCCATCAGTGAATGGAGGAACTATGGCTACACCTTC. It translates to CAISEWRNYGYTF.

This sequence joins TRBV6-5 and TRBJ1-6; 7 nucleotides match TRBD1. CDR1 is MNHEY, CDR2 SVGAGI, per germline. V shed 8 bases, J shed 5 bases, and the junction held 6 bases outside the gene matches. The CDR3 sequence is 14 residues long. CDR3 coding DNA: TGTGCCAGCGAGACAGGGAGGGATAATTCACCCCTCCACTTT. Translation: CASETGRDNSPLHF.

The CDR3 bases are TGTGCCAGCAGTGAAGGCCCTAGCGGGGAGCTGTTTTTT. Amino acid sequence: CASSEGPSGELFF. J is TRBJ2-2 and V is TRBV2; D remains unclear. The CDR3 has 13 amino acids. The germline gives CDR1 SNHLY, CDR2 FYNNEI. Trimming shortened V by 1 base and J by 7 bases, and 7 bases separated the two germline ends. Drawing the rest from reference TRBV2 and TRBJ2-2, the complete variable domain is EPEVTQTPSHQVTQMGQEVILRCVPISNHLYFYWYRQILGQKVEFLVSFYNNEISEKSEIFDDQFSVERPDGSNFTLKIRSTKLEDSAMYFCASSEGPSGELFFGEGSRLTVL.

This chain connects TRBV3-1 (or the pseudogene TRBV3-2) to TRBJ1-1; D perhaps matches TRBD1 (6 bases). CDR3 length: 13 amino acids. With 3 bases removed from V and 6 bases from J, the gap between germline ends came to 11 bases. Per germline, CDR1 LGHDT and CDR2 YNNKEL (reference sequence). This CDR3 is CASSHRGGSEAFF. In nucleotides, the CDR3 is TGTGCCAGCAGCCATCGAGGGGGATCTGAAGCTTTCTTT.

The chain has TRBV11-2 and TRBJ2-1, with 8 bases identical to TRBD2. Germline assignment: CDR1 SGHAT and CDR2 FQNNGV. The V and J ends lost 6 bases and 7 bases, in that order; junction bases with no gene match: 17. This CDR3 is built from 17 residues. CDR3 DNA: TGTGCCAGCAGTTATCGCGACGGGATCCGGGGGGGGAATGAGCAGTTCTTC. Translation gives CASSYRDGIRGGNEQFF.

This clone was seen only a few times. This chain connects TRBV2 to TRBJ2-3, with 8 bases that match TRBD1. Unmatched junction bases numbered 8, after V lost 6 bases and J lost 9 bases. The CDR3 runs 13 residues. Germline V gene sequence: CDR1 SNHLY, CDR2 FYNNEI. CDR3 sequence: CASRGQGAKTQYF. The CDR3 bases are TGTGCCAGCAGAGGGCAGGGGGCAAAAACGCAGTATTTT.

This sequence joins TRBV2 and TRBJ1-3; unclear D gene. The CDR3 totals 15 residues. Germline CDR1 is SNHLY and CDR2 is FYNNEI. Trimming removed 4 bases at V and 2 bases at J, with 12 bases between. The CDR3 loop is CASSARGLAGNTIYF. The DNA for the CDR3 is TGTGCCAGCAGTGCCCGGGGTCTTGCTGGAAACACCATATATTTT. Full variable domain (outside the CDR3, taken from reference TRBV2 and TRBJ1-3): EPEVTQTPSHQVTQMGQEVILRCVPISNHLYFYWYRQILGQKVEFLVSFYNNEISEKSEIFDDQFSVERPDGSNFTLKIRSTKLEDSAMYFCASSARGLAGNTIYFGEGSWLTVV.

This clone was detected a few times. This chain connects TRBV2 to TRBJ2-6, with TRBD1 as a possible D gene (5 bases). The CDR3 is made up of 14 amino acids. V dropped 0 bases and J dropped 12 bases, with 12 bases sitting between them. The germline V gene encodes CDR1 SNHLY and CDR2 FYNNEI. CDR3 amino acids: CASSEASRVAVLTF. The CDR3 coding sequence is TGTGCCAGCAGTGAAGCGTCCAGGGTAGCCGTCCTGACTTTC. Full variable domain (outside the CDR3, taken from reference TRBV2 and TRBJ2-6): EPEVTQTPSHQVTQMGQEVILRCVPISNHLYFYWYRQILGQKVEFLVSFYNNEISEKSEIFDDQFSVERPDGSNFTLKIRSTKLEDSAMYFCASSEASRVAVLTFGAGSRLTVL.

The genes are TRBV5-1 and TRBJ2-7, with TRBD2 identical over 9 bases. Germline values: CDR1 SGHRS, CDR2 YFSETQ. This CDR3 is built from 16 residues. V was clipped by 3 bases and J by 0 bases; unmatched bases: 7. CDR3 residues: CASSSRPSGASYEQYF. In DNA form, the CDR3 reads TGCGCCAGCAGCTCCAGACCTAGCGGGGCCTCCTACGAGCAGTACTTC.

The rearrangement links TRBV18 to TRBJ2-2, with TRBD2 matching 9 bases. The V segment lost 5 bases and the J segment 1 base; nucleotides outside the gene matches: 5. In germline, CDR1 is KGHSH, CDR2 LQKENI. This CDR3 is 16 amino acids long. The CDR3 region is CASSRGLALNTGELFF. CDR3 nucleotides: TGTGCCAGCTCAAGGGGACTAGCTCTGAACACCGGGGAGCTGTTTTTT.

The CDR3 sequence is CASSADRVGGYTF. CDR3 bases: TGTGCCAGCAGCGCGGACAGGGTAGGGGGCTACACCTTC. This chain joins TRBV5-8 and TRBJ1-2; 8 nucleotides agree with TRBD1. The CDR3 sequence is 13 residues long. From germline, CDR1 is SGHTS and CDR2 YDEGEE. The V and J ends lost 4 bases and 8 bases, in that order; junction bases with no gene match: 7.

CDR3 sequence: CASSLPTGSPYEQYF. The CDR3 region has the DNA TGTGCCAGCAGTTTGCCGACAGGGAGTCCCTACGAGCAGTACTTC. The chain recombines TRBV28 with TRBJ2-7; 7 positions match TRBD1. Per germline, CDR1 MDHEN and CDR2 SYDVKM. The junction had 7 bases not matched to a gene; V was cut back by 3 bases and J by 2 bases. The CDR3 sequence is 15 residues long. Based on the CDR3 plus reference TRBV28 and TRBJ2-7, the full variable domain is DVKVTQSSRYLVKRTGEKVFLECVQDMDHENMFWYRQDPGLGLRLIYFSYDVKMKEKGDIPEGYSVSREKKERFSLILESASTNQTSMYLCASSLPTGSPYEQYFGPGTRLTVT.

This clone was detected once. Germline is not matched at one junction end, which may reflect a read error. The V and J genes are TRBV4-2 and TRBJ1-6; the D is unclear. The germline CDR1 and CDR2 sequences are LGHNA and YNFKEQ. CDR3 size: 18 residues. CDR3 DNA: TGTGCCAGCAGACAAGTTGGCCGAACGCGGGTCCCCTATTCACCCCTCCACTTT. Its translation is CASRQVGRTRVPYSPLHF.

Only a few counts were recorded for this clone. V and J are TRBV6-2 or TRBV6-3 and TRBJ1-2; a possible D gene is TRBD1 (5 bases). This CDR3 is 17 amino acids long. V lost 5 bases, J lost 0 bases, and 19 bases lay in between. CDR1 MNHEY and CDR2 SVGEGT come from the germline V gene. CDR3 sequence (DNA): TGTGCCAGCAGTGCCGCTTTTGTTAGGGGAACTAACTATGGCTACACCTTC. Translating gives CASSAAFVRGTNYGYTF.

CDR3 region: CASSDYPTGGRRETQYF. Written as DNA, the CDR3 is TGTGCCAGCAGTGATTACCCGACAGGGGGGAGGAGGGAGACCCAGTACTTC. The chain employs TRBV27 and TRBJ2-5; 9 nucleotides agree with TRBD1. This CDR3 has 17 amino acids. V shed 5 bases and J 5 bases; nucleotides not matched to a gene: 15. From germline, CDR1 is MNHEY and CDR2 SMNVEV (reference sequence).

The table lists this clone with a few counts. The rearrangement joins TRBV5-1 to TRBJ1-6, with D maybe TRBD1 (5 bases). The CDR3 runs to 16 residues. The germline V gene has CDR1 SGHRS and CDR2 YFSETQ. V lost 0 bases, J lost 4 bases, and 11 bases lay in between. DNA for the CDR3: TGCGCCAGCAGCTTGGGCAGGGCTGATTATAATTCACCCCTCCACTTT. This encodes CASSLGRADYNSPLHF. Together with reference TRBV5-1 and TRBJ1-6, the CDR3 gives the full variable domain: KAGVTQTPRYLIKTRGQQVTLSCSPISGHRSVSWYQQTPGQGLQFLFEYFSETQRNKGNFPGRFSGRQFSNSRSEMNVSTLELGDSALYLCASSLGRADYNSPLHFGNGTRLTVT.

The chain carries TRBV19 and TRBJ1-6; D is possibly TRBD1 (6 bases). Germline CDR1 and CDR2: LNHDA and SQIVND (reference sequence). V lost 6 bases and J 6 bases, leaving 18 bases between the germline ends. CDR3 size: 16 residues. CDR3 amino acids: CASSRRGQQGNSPLHF. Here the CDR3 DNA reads TGTGCCAGTAGCCGAAGGGGCCAACAGGGTAATTCACCCCTCCACTTT.

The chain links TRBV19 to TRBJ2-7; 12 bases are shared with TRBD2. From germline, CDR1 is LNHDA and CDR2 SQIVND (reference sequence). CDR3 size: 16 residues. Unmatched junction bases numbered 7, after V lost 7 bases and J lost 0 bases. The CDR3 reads CASTRTSGETSYEQYF. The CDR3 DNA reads TGTGCCAGTACCCGGACTAGCGGGGAAACCTCCTACGAGCAGTACTTC.

The CDR3 here is CASSPTSSLQETQYF. The CDR3 coding sequence is TGTGCCAGCAGCCCTACAAGTAGCCTTCAAGAGACCCAGTACTTC. The gene calls are TRBV4-2 and TRBJ2-5; no firm D call. The length of the CDR3 is 15 residues. CDR1 is LGHNA and CDR2 is YNFKEQ in the germline V gene. V was clipped by 4 bases and J by 2 bases, with 14 bases between them.

In DNA, the CDR3 is TGTGCCAGCAGCACTAGCTTTTCCTACGAGCAGTACTTC. It translates to CASSTSFSYEQYF. The chain employs TRBV27 and TRBJ2-7; weak D call: TRBD2 (6 bases). Germline loops: CDR1 MNHEY, CDR2 SMNVEV (reference sequence). Trimming removed 6 bases from V and 1 base from J, with 10 bases in between. This CDR3 has 13 residues.

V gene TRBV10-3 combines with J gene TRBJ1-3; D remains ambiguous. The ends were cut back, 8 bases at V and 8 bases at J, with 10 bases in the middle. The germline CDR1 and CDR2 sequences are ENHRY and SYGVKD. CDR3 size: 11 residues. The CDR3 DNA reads TGTGCCATCTCCTCGCAGGACACCATATATTTT. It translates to CAISSQDTIYF.

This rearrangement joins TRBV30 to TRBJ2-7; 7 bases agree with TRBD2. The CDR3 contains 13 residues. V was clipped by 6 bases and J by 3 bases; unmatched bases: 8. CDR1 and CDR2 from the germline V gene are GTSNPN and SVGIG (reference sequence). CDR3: CACDQWGGYEQYF. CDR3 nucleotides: TGTGCCTGTGATCAATGGGGGGGCTACGAGCAGTACTTC. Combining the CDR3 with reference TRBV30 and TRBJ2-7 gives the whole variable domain SQTIHQWPATLVQPVGSPLSLECTVEGTSNPNLYWYRQAAGRGLQLLFYSVGIGQISSEVPQNLSASRPQDRQFILSSKKLLLSDSGFYLCACDQWGGYEQYFGPGTRLTVT.

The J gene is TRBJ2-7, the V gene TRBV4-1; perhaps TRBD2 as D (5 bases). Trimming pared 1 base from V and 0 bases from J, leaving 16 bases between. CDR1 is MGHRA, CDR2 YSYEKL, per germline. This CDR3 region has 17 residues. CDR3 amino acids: CASSQVIRRTSSYEQYF. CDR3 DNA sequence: TGCGCCAGCAGCCAAGTTATTAGGAGGACCAGCTCCTACGAGCAGTACTTC.

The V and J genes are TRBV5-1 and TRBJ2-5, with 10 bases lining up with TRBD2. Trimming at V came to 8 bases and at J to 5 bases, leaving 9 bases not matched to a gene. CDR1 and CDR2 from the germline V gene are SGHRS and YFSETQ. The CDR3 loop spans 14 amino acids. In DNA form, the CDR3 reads TGCGCCAGTCGGGGGCTAGCGGGAGTTGAGACCCAGTACTTC. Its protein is CASRGLAGVETQYF. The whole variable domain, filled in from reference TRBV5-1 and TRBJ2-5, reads KAGVTQTPRYLIKTRGQQVTLSCSPISGHRSVSWYQQTPGQGLQFLFEYFSETQRNKGNFPGRFSGRQFSNSRSEMNVSTLELGDSALYLCASRGLAGVETQYFGPGTRLLVL.

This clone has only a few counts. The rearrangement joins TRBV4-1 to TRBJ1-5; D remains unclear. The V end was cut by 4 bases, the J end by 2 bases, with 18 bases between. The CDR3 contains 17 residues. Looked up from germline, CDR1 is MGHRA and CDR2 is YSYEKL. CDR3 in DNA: TGCGCCAGCAGCCCGATGGTTCCGAGCACGGGCAATCAGCCCCAGCATTTT. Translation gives CASSPMVPSTGNQPQHF.

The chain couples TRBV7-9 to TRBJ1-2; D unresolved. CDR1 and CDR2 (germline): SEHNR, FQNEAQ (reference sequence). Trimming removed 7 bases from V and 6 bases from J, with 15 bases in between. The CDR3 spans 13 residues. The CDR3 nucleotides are TGTGCCAGCACGAAAACCGATCCTAATGGCTACACCTTC. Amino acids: CASTKTDPNGYTF. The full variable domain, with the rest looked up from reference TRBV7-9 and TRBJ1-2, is DTGVSQNPRHKITKRGQNVTFRCDPISEHNRLYWYRQTLGQGPEFLTYFQNEAQLEKSRLLSDRFSAERPKGSFSTLEIQRTEQGDSAMYLCASTKTDPNGYTFGSGTRLTVV.